This T cell receptor (beta chain) was recorded in a study of glioma-infiltrating T cells after dendritic cell vaccination. Turning to the study itself: Autologous tumor lysate-pulsed dendritic cell vaccination was given between about 2002 and 2013.

Germline lookup yields CDR1 MDHEN and CDR2 SYDVKM. The CDR3 covers 15 residues. The V and J ends lost 5 bases and 4 bases respectively, with 16 bases between them. Only patients with spare fresh-frozen tumor and over two years of follow-up were included. Primers: 60 V beta forward and 13 J beta reverse. Measured with immunoSEQ multiplex PCR; TCRdb has only the in-frame clones, and not every one. In the table there are about 64,000 clones, approximately 78% of which are singletons. This chain joins TRBV28 and TRBJ2-3, with D perhaps TRBD1 (5 bases). This specimen was blood, taken before dendritic cell vaccination. The receptor comes from a human donor with glioblastoma. CDR3 nucleotides: TGTGCCAGCAGTCCCATGGGGTCAGGGTCAGATACGCAGTATTTT. It yields the protein CASSPMGSGSDTQYF. Together with reference TRBV28 and TRBJ2-3, the CDR3 gives the full variable domain: DVKVTQSSRYLVKRTGEKVFLECVQDMDHENMFWYRQDPGLGLRLIYFSYDVKMKEKGDIPEGYSVSREKKERFSLILESASTNQTSMYLCASSPMGSGSDTQYFGPGTRLTVL.